This entry lists 7 T cell receptor beta chains sequenced from one sample in a study of T-cell memory formation after mild COVID-19. TCRdb processed the 5' RACE reads anew with MiXCR; each CDR3 protein has one entry. The sample lists approximately 560,000 distinct CDR3 sequences, approximately 15% occurring once. Material for sequencing was PBMCs or a T cell subset sorted from them (not recorded which). The receptors here all came from an adult woman who had mild COVID-19 (a few samples of this study predate the infection). Cell type and time point are not known.

The chain joins TRBV7-9 to TRBJ1-5; D is perhaps TRBD1 (5 bases). Germline loops: CDR1 SEHNR, CDR2 FQNEAQ (reference sequence). This CDR3 has 16 residues. Trimming removed 5 bases at V and 2 bases at J, with 16 bases between. CDR3 loop: CASSPATDGGNQPQHF. CDR3 coding DNA: TGTGCCAGCAGCCCCGCGACAGATGGTGGCAATCAGCCCCAGCATTTT.

The V gene is TRBV5-4, the J gene TRBJ1-4, with TRBD1 matching over 9 bases. Germline CDR1 is SGHNT and CDR2 is YYREEE (reference sequence). The CDR3 spans 15 residues. J lost 7 bases, V lost 2 bases, and 6 bases had no gene match. In DNA, the CDR3 is TGTGCCAGCAGCTTCGGGACAGGGCGGGGTGAAAAACTGTTTTTT. Protein sequence: CASSFGTGRGEKLFF.

The chain carries TRBV20-1 and TRBJ2-1; D not certain. The V end was cut by 5 bases, the J end by 7 bases, with 15 bases between. The CDR3 totals 13 residues. In germline, CDR1 is DFQATT, CDR2 SNEGSKA (reference sequence). CDR3 in DNA: TGCAGTGCTGTCCCCCTTCAAGCAAATGAGCAGTTCTTC. This gives the protein CSAVPLQANEQFF.

The V and J genes are TRBV20-1 and TRBJ1-6; tentatively, D is TRBD1 (6 bases). Trimming shortened V by 0 bases and J by 6 bases, and 15 bases separated the two germline ends. Germline-derived CDR1 and CDR2 are DFQATT and SNEGSKA (reference sequence). This CDR3 comprises 16 residues. The chain's CDR3 is CSARDGGAATNSPLHF. Written as DNA, the CDR3 is TGCAGTGCTAGAGATGGGGGGGCAGCCACTAATTCACCCCTCCACTTT.

This clonotype occurred a few times. The V call is TRBV30, the J call TRBJ2-3; either TRBD1 or TRBD2 may supply D (6 bases each). This CDR3 is built from 15 residues. Germline CDR1 reads GTSNPN; CDR2 reads SVGIG (reference sequence). V was shortened by 3 bases and J by 3 bases, with 16 bases between the two germline ends. The CDR3, as DNA: TGTGCCTGGAGGATGTGGGGGGCGCGGACAGATACGCAGTATTTT. It translates to CAWRMWGARTDTQYF.

This clonotype has only a few counts. This chain uses TRBV9 with TRBJ2-3; D possibly uses TRBD1 or TRBD2 (5 bases each). V lost 2 bases and J 1 base, leaving 11 bases between the germline ends. The CDR3 runs 15 residues. The V gene's germline CDR1 is SGDLS and CDR2 YYNGEE. This CDR3 reads CASSVWGSGTDTQYF. As DNA, the CDR3 is TGTGCCAGCAGCGTTTGGGGGTCCGGCACAGATACGCAGTATTTT.

The V call is TRBV29-1, the J call TRBJ1-1; tentatively, D is TRBD1 (5 bases). V lost 4 bases, J lost 4 bases, and 7 bases lay in between. Germline-derived CDR1 and CDR2 are SQVTM and ANQGSEA. CDR3 length: 11 amino acids. CDR3 loop: CSVVGGTEAFF. Here the CDR3 DNA reads TGCAGCGTTGTCGGGGGCACTGAAGCTTTCTTT. Together with reference TRBV29-1 and TRBJ1-1, the CDR3 gives the full variable domain: SAVISQKPSRDICQRGTSLTIQCQVDSQVTMMFWYRQQPGQSLTLIATANQGSEATYESGFVIDKFPISRPNLTFSTLTVSNMSPEDSSIYLCSVVGGTEAFFGQGTRLTVV.